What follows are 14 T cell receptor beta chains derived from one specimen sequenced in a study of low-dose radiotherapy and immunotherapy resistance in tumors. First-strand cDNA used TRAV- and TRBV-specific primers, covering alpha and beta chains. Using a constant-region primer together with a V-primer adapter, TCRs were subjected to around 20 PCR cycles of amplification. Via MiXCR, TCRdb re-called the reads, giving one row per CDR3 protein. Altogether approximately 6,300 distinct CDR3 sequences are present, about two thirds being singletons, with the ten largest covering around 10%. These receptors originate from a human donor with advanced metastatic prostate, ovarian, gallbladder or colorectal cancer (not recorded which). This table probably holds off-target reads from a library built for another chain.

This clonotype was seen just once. Written as DNA, the CDR3 is TGCGCCAGCAGCTTTGGTGGGACTAGCGGGGGTAATGGGGGTGAGCAGTTCTTC. Translating gives CASSFGGTSGGNGGEQFF. J is TRBJ2-1 and V is TRBV5-1, with TRBD2 matching 14 bases. CDR1 is SGHRS, CDR2 YFSETQ, per germline. J gave up 9 bases and V 2 bases, and 13 bases lay outside the gene matches. The CDR3 runs 18 residues. The whole variable domain, remainder taken from reference TRBV5-1 and TRBJ2-1, is KAGVTQTPRYLIKTRGQQVTLSCSPISGHRSVSWYQQTPGQGLQFLFEYFSETQRNKGNFPGRFSGRQFSNSRSEMNVSTLELGDSALYLCASSFGGTSGGNGGEQFFGPGTRLTVL.

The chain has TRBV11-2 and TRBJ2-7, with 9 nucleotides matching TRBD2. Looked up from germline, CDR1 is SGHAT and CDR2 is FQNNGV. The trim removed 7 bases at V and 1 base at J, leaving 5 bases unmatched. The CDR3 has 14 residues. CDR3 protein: CASTPAGGSYEQYF. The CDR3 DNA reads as TGTGCCAGCACCCCCGCGGGAGGGTCCTACGAGCAGTACTTC.

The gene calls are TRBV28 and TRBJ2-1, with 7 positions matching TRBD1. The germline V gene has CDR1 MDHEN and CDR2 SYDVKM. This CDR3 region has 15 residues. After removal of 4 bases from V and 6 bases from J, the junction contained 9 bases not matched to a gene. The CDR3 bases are TGTGCCAGCAGTTCTGACAGGGAATCGTTCAATGAGCAGTTCTTC. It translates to CASSSDRESFNEQFF.

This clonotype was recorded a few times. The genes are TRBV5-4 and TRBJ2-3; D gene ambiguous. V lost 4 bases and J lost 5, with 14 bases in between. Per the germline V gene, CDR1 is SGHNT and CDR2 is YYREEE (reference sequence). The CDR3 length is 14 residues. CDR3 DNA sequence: TGTGCCAGCAGCATAGGCCTAATGGGAGATACGCAGTATTTT. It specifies CASSIGLMGDTQYF.

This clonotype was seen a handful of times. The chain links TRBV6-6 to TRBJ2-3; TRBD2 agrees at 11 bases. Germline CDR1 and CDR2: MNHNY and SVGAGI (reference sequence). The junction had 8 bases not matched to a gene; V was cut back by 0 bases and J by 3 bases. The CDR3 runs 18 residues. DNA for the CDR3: TGTGCCAGCAGTTACTCCTCGCTAGCGGGGGGTAGGACAGATACGCAGTATTTT. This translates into CASSYSSLAGGRTDTQYF.

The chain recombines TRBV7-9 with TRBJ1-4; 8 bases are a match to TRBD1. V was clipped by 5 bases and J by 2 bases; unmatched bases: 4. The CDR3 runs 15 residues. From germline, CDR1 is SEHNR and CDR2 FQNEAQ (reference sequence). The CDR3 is CASSRQGLTNEKLFF. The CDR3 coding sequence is TGTGCCAGCAGCAGACAGGGGCTGACTAATGAAAAACTGTTTTTT.

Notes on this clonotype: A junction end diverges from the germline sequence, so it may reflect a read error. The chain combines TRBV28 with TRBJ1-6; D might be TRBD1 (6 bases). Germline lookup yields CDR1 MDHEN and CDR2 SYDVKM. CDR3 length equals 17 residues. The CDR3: CASSLPQGPPYNSLLHF. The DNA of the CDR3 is TGTGCCAGCAGTTTGCCGCAGGGGCCCCCTTATAATTCACTCCTCCACTTT.

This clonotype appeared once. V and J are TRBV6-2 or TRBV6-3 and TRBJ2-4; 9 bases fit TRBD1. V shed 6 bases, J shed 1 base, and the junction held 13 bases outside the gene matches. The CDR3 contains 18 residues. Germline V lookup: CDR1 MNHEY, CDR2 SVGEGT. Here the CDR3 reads CASSLQGARTGAKNIQYF. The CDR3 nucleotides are TGTGCCAGCAGCTTACAGGGGGCGCGAACAGGGGCCAAAAACATTCAGTACTTC.

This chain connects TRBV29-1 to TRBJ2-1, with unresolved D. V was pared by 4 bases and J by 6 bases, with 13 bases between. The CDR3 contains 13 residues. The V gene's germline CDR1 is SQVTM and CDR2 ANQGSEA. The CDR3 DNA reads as TGCAGCGTTGCCGCGGATTCCCTCAATGAGCAGTTCTTC. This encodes CSVAADSLNEQFF.

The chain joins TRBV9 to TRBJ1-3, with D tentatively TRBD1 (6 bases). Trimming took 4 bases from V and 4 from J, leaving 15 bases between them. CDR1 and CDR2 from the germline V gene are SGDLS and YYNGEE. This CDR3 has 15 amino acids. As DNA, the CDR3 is TGTGCCAGCAGCCTCAGGGGAGTAACGGGAAACACCATATATTTT. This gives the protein CASSLRGVTGNTIYF.

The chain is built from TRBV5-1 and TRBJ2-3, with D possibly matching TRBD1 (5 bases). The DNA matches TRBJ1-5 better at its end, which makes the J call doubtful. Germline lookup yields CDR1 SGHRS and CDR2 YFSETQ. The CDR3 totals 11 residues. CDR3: CASSRDDTQHF. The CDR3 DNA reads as TGCGCCAGCAGCCGGGACGATACGCAGCATTTT.

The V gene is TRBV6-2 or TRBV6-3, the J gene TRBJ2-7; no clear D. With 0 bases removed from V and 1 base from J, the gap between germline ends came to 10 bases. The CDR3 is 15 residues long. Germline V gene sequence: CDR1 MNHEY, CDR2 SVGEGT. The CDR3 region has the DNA TGTGCCAGCAGTTACTCGATAGACGGTTCCTACGAGCAGTACTTC. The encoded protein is CASSYSIDGSYEQYF.

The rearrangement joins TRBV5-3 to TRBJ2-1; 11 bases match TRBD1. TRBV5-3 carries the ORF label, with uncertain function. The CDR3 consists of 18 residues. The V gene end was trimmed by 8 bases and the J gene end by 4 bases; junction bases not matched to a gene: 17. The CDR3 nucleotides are TGTGCCAGCAGCCCAACTCTCCCCCGGGACAGGGGGTACAATGAGCAGTTCTTC. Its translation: CASSPTLPRDRGYNEQFF.

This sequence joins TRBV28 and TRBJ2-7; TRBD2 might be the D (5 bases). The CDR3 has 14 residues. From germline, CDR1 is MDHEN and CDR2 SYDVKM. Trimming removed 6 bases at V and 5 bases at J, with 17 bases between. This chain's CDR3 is CASRPAGPSHEQYF. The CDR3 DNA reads TGTGCCAGCAGGCCTGCGGGCCCATCCCACGAGCAGTACTTC.